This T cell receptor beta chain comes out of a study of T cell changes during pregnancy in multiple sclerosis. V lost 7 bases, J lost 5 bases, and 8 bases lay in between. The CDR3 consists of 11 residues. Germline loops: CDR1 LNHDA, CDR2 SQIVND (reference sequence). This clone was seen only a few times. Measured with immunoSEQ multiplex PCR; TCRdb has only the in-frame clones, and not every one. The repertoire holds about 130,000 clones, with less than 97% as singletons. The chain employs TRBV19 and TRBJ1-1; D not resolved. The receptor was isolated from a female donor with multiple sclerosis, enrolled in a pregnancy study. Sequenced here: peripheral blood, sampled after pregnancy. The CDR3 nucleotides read TGTGCCAGTACTATCGGTACTGAAGCTTTCTTT. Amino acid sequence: CASTIGTEAFF.